This T cell receptor (beta chain) comes out of a study of beta chain features in type 1 diabetes. The study's findings and limits: In all four CD4+ subsets, TCRB CDR3 length was significantly, moderately reduced in type 1 diabetes. TCRB repertoires of naive, central memory and Treg cells appeared more similar among patients than among healthy donors.

The whole isolated RNA underwent reverse transcription, so sequencing captured expressed TCRB transcripts. Libraries were prepared by immunoSEQ multiplex PCR; TCRdb keeps only in-frame clonotypes and omits some of them. Of about 170,000 clones detected, 7.8% appear once; the ten largest clones hold about 0.9%. CDR3 length equals 13 residues. Trimming removed 4 bases at V and 9 bases at J, with 14 bases between. Looked up from germline, CDR1 is SGHRS and CDR2 is YFSETQ. This clone was seen a few times. The antigen is unknown. The chain joins TRBV5-1 to TRBJ2-1; no definite D call. Sequencing input: central memory CD4+ T cells from blood. The source of this sequence is a woman aged 35 to 49 with type 1 diabetes. CDR3 in amino acids: CASSKTVDGEQFF. The DNA of the CDR3 is TGCGCCAGCAGCAAGACTGTCGACGGTGAGCAGTTCTTC.